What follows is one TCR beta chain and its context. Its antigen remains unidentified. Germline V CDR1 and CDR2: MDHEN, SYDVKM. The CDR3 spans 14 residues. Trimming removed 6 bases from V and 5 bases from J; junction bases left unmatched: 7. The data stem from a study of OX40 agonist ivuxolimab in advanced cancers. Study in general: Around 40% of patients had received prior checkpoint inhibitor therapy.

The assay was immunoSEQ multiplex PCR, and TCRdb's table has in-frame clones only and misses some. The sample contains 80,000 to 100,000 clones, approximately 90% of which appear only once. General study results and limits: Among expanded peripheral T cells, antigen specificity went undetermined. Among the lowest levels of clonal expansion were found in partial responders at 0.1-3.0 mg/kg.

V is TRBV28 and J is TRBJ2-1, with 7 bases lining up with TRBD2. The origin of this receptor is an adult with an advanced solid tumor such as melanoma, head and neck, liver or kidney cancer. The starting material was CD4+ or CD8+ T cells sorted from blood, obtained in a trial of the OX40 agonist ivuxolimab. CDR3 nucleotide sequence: TGTGCCAGCAGCAACCCCGCGGGAGACAATGAGCAGTTCTTC. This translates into CASSNPAGDNEQFF.